The T cell receptor beta chain described here comes from a study of T-cell memory formation after mild COVID-19. Study-level background: Most TCR clusters belonged to a single donor. Whole-study findings and limits: Later expanders leaned CD4+, whereas clones that contracted between day 15 and 85 were balanced CD4/CD8. Within pre-infection memory, some responding clones were found, suggesting cross-reactive memory joined. CD4+ contracting clones lay mainly in CM and EM, CD8+ ones in EMRA.

This clonotype was found a few times. Its antigen is as yet unknown. TCRdb re-derived calls from the 5' RACE reads in MiXCR, one entry per CDR3 protein. The sample has about 150,000 distinct CDR3 sequences, roughly 6.3% seen once; the top ten hold roughly 1.9%. The CDR3 sequence is 12 residues long. The specimen was PBMCs or a T cell subset sorted from them (not recorded which). This receptor was identified in an adult woman who had mild COVID-19 (a few samples of this study predate the infection). Cell type and time point are not known. The genes are TRBV12-3 or TRBV12-4 and TRBJ1-6, with no clear D. CDR3 region: CDTLRWNSPLHF. The CDR3 coding sequence is TGTGACACACTCCGCTGGAATTCACCCCTCCACTTT.